This TCR beta chain was retrieved from a study of response to subunit inactivated influenza vaccine. Study-wide points: With each seasonal influenza vaccination, the authors suggested, few new T cells are recruited.

Concerning this clonotype: The antigen is not known.

MiXCR was run by TCRdb on the RT-PCR reads, yielding one entry per CDR3 protein. Seen here are 600,000 to 850,000 distinct CDR3 sequences, 12% to 15% observed once, and the top ten hold 6% to 9.5%. Germline loops: CDR1 SGHTA, CDR2 FQGNSA. Between the trimmed V and J ends, which lost 1 base and 5 bases, there was a span of 7 bases. CDR3 size: 13 residues. The sequence derives from a man in his fifties who received an inactivated influenza vaccine. The specimen was PBMCs from blood, collected 14 to 15 days before vaccination. The chain couples TRBV7-2 to TRBJ2-3; D uncertain. The CDR3 sequence is CASSLESGDTQYF. CDR3 nucleotides: TGTGCCAGCAGCTTAGAGTCCGGAGATACGCAGTATTTT.